The 25 T cell receptor beta chains below all came from one sample that was sequenced in a study of blood T cell repertoires in COVID-19. The method was immunoSEQ multiplex PCR; TCRdb's version includes in-frame clones alone and lacks a portion of them. The table records approximately 94,000 clones, approximately 86% of them present only once. Sequencing used peripheral blood. The receptors here all came from a woman aged 70 to 79 with acute or convalescent COVID-19.

As DNA, the CDR3 is TGTGCCAGCAGTAAGGACTCTCCCGTGTTGGGGCAGTACTTC. It specifies CASSKDSPVLGQYF. The rearrangement uses TRBV6-5 and TRBJ2-7, with TRBD2 as a possible D gene (5 bases). Trimming took off 5 bases at V and 9 bases at J, with 20 bases between the two ends. Looked up from germline, CDR1 is MNHEY and CDR2 is SVGAGI. The CDR3 length is 14 residues.

This chain uses TRBV7-3 with TRBJ2-1; TRBD2 matches at 7 bases. V gave up 0 bases and J gave up 2 bases; unmatched junction bases: 4. The germline gives CDR1 SGHTA, CDR2 FQGTGA. This CDR3 region has 16 residues. The CDR3 nucleotides are TGTGCCAGCAGCTTAACACTAGCGCAAGCCTACAATGAGCAGTTCTTC. Protein sequence: CASSLTLAQAYNEQFF.

The chain carries TRBV27 and TRBJ2-1, with D perhaps matching TRBD2 (5 bases). This CDR3 is built from 13 residues. V dropped 5 bases and J dropped 7 bases, with 12 bases sitting between them. The V gene's germline CDR1 is MNHEY and CDR2 SMNVEV (reference sequence). CDR3 in DNA: TGTGCCAGCAGTGCCACCGGGGTGAATGAGCAGTTCTTC. It encodes CASSATGVNEQFF.

The gene calls are TRBV7-9 and TRBJ2-1, with 11 bases that match TRBD2. V shed 0 bases, J shed 1 base, and the junction held 8 bases outside the gene matches. Germline lookup yields CDR1 SEHNR and CDR2 FQNEAQ (reference sequence). The CDR3 runs 19 residues. CDR3 in DNA: TGTGCCAGCAGCTTAGCGCTCTTACTAGCGGGAGAGTCCTACAATGAGCAGTTCTTC. Translation gives CASSLALLLAGESYNEQFF.

There are a few counts of this clone. This sequence joins TRBV4-2 and TRBJ1-6, with TRBD1 matching over 10 bases. Trimming took 5 bases from V and 5 from J; bases not matched to a gene: 9. This CDR3 region has 17 residues. Germline-derived CDR1 and CDR2 are LGHNA and YNFKEQ. As DNA, the CDR3 is TGTGCCAGCAGCGACCGACAGGGGGCTTATAATAATTCACCCCTCCACTTT. Amino acids: CASSDRQGAYNNSPLHF.

This chain joins TRBV2 and TRBJ2-7; D ambiguous. Germline values: CDR1 SNHLY, CDR2 FYNNEI. The CDR3 extends over 12 amino acids. V was pared by 2 bases and J by 3 bases, with 5 bases between. CDR3 sequence (DNA): TGTGCCAGCAGTGAATCGGTCTACGAGCAGTACTTC. It yields the protein CASSESVYEQYF.

The rearrangement joins TRBV4-1 to TRBJ1-1; 7 nucleotides match TRBD1. Germline trimming cut 3 bases from V and 1 base from J; bases unmatched to any gene: 5. This CDR3 is built from 15 residues. CDR1 and CDR2 (germline): MGHRA, YSYEKL. DNA of the CDR3: TGCGCCAGCAGCCAGACAGGGTCAGGGAACACTGAAGCTTTCTTT. Residues: CASSQTGSGNTEAFF.

This clone was counted a single time. The rearrangement joins TRBV27 to TRBJ2-7, with 7 bases fitting TRBD1. Germline CDR1 reads MNHEY; CDR2 reads SMNVEV (reference sequence). This CDR3 has 14 amino acids. The V segment lost 4 bases and the J segment 0 bases; nucleotides outside the gene matches: 3. The CDR3 DNA is TGTGCCAGCAGTTCCCGGACAGGCTCCTACGAGCAGTACTTC. Its translation: CASSSRTGSYEQYF.

The V and J genes are TRBV5-1 and TRBJ2-3; 10 bases are shared with TRBD2. The length of the CDR3 is 18 residues. V lost 4 bases to trimming and J lost 0 bases; unmatched junction nucleotides: 11. Germline CDR1 is SGHRS and CDR2 is YFSETQ. The DNA for the CDR3 is TGCGCCAGCAGCCGGGATCCTAGCGGGGGAGCTAGCACAGATACGCAGTATTTT. Translating gives CASSRDPSGGASTDTQYF.

The V and J genes are TRBV6-2 or TRBV6-3 and TRBJ1-5; no definite D call. This CDR3 has 12 residues. Germline-derived CDR1 and CDR2 are MNHEY and SVGEGT. V was cut by 2 bases and J by 10 bases, with 9 bases left in between. The CDR3: CASSYHPIPQHF. The CDR3 DNA reads as TGTGCCAGCAGTTACCATCCCATCCCCCAGCATTTT.

CDR3 in amino acids: CASSDLEGLVTEAFF. The CDR3 DNA is TGCGCCAGCAGCGACCTGGAGGGCTTGGTGACTGAAGCTTTCTTT. V and J are TRBV5-1 and TRBJ1-1; D is uncertain. V lost 4 bases and J 5 bases, leaving 18 bases between the germline ends. The germline gives CDR1 SGHRS, CDR2 YFSETQ. The CDR3 covers 15 residues.

The gene calls are TRBV23-1 and TRBJ1-2; D might be TRBD1 (5 bases). TRBV23-1 is labeled an ORF, and its function is uncertain. Trimming left V 5 bases short and J 3 bases short, with 13 bases between. The CDR3 has 14 residues. The CDR3 loop reads CASSSNQQDYGYTF. In nucleotides, the CDR3 is TGCGCCAGCAGTTCAAATCAACAGGACTATGGCTACACCTTC.

The chain carries TRBV15 and TRBJ1-2; 7 bases map to TRBD1. The V gene end was trimmed by 0 bases and the J gene end by 5 bases; junction bases not matched to a gene: 6. The CDR3 runs to 15 residues. Per the germline V gene, CDR1 is LNHNV and CDR2 is YYDKDF (reference sequence). CDR3 amino acids: CATSRDNTGAYGYTF. The CDR3 DNA reads TGTGCCACCAGCAGAGACAACACAGGGGCGTATGGCTACACCTTC.

The V and J genes are TRBV9 and TRBJ2-3; 9 nucleotides agree with TRBD1. The CDR3 totals 15 residues. Unmatched junction bases numbered 9, after V lost 7 bases and J lost 3 bases. The germline V gene encodes CDR1 SGDLS and CDR2 YYNGEE. The CDR3 sequence is CASAGTGMGTDTQYF. The CDR3 DNA follows: TGTGCCAGCGCGGGGACAGGGATGGGTACAGATACGCAGTATTTT.

The CDR3 reads CASSQVTGTWNQPQHF. Written as DNA, the CDR3 is TGCGCCAGCAGCCAAGTTACCGGGACATGGAATCAGCCCCAGCATTTT. The chain couples TRBV4-1 to TRBJ1-5; D might be TRBD1 (6 bases). The V gene's germline CDR1 is MGHRA and CDR2 YSYEKL. CDR3 length: 16 residues. V was clipped by 1 base and J by 4 bases, with 14 bases between them.

V is TRBV19 and J is TRBJ1-5; 9 bases fit TRBD1. V dropped 2 bases and J dropped 2; count of bases not matched to a gene: 1. Germline CDR1 and CDR2: LNHDA and SQIVND (reference sequence). The CDR3 contains 15 residues. The CDR3 reads CASSIRDRGNQPQHF. CDR3 coding DNA: TGTGCCAGTAGTATAAGGGACAGGGGCAATCAGCCCCAGCATTTT.

CDR3 protein: CVRSLDSNYGYTF. CDR3 in DNA: TGTGTCAGAAGCTTAGACTCTAACTATGGCTACACCTTC. The V gene is TRBV7-5, the J gene TRBJ1-2. TRBV7-5 counts as a pseudogene. CDR3 size: 13 residues.

The chain joins TRBV28 to TRBJ1-5, with a tentative D call TRBD1 (6 bases). V was trimmed by 1 base and J by 9 bases, leaving 13 bases between them. CDR1 and CDR2 (germline): MDHEN, SYDVKM. The CDR3 is 14 amino acids. Written as DNA, the CDR3 is TGTGCCAGCAGTTTATTAGGGGGGGTGCGGCCCCAGCATTTT. As protein: CASSLLGGVRPQHF.

This clone was detected once. Sequence at one end of the junction differs from germline and may be a read error. The rearrangement uses TRBV9 and TRBJ2-7; 8 bases fit TRBD2. Germline V gives CDR1 SGDLS, CDR2 YYNGEE. CDR3 length: 14 amino acids. CDR3 nucleotide sequence: TGTGCCAGCAATAGCGGGGCAATCTCCCACGAGCAGTACTTC. It encodes CASNSGAISHEQYF.

The CDR3 nucleotides are TGTGCCAGCAGCTACGGGACTAGCATGAATGAGCAGTTCTTC. Protein: CASSYGTSMNEQFF. This chain uses TRBV5-6 with TRBJ2-1; 9 bases map to TRBD2. This CDR3 is 14 amino acids long. V shed 3 bases, J shed 7 bases, and the junction held 5 bases outside the gene matches. Germline V gives CDR1 SGHDT, CDR2 YYEEEE.

This clone is a singleton in its sample. The rearrangement joins TRBV5-1 to TRBJ1-2, with no clear D. V shed 5 bases and J shed 9 bases, with 17 bases lying between them. Germline V gene sequence: CDR1 SGHRS, CDR2 YFSETQ. The CDR3 runs 13 residues. DNA of the CDR3: TGCGCCAGCAGGGTTGTGATCCTCAACAGCTACACCTTC. Translated: CASRVVILNSYTF.

This chain connects TRBV5-4 to TRBJ2-7, with D possibly being TRBD2 (6 bases). Germline CDR1 reads SGHNT; CDR2 reads YYREEE (reference sequence). The CDR3 has 15 residues. V was cut by 1 base and J by 0 bases, with 11 bases left in between. The DNA for the CDR3 is TGTGCCAGCAGCTTGAGCGGGTACTACTCCTACGAGCAGTACTTC. This translates into CASSLSGYYSYEQYF.

The CDR3 nucleotides are TGCGCCAGCAGCTTGGACCCGGGACAGGGAGGGATCTACACCTTC. Its protein is CASSLDPGQGGIYTF. The J gene is TRBJ1-2, the V gene TRBV5-1, with 9 bases that match TRBD1. Germline CDR1 SGHRS, CDR2 YFSETQ. J gave up 10 bases and V 0 bases, and 10 bases lay outside the gene matches. CDR3 length: 15 residues. Variable domain in full (rest from reference TRBV5-1 and TRBJ1-2): KAGVTQTPRYLIKTRGQQVTLSCSPISGHRSVSWYQQTPGQGLQFLFEYFSETQRNKGNFPGRFSGRQFSNSRSEMNVSTLELGDSALYLCASSLDPGQGGIYTFGSGTRLTVV.

This chain links TRBV6-2 or TRBV6-3 with TRBJ2-3; D is possibly TRBD2 (6 bases). The CDR3 has 14 amino acids. CDR1 and CDR2 from the germline V gene are MNHEY and SVGEGT. Trimming cost V 2 bases and J 2 bases, with 8 bases left between them. CDR3 bases: TGTGCCAGCAGTTACGCGGGACTCACAGATACGCAGTATTTT. As protein: CASSYAGLTDTQYF.

This clone was counted a single time. The chain combines TRBV20-1 with TRBJ2-5, with 9 bases matching TRBD2. Germline CDR1 DFQATT, CDR2 SNEGSKA (reference sequence). There are 11 residues in the CDR3. V lost 4 bases and J lost 12; bases outside the gene matches: 6. The CDR3 sequence is CSAKQREVEYF. CDR3 bases: TGCAGTGCTAAACAGCGGGAGGTAGAGTACTTC.